A single TCR beta chain is shown here with its context. The record originates from a study of blood T cell repertoires in COVID-19. Study information: Specimens from acute and convalescent COVID-19 originated in the United States, Italy and Spain. The cDNA or gDNA used as material had been derived from T cells, B-cell-depleted T cells, or PBMCs.

In the study's own analysis: Amplification from reference gene primers served as the basis for estimated nucleated cell counts. Some clones are missing from TCRdb's copy, which holds only in-frame ones; the method was immunoSEQ multiplex PCR. V and J calls and clone size are copied from that table; D and trimming were computed from the DNA. The sample contains some 280,000 clones, 70% to 90% of which appear only once. The clonotype originates from a woman aged 50 to 60 with active or convalescent COVID-19. The specimen was peripheral blood.

CDR3 nucleotides: TGTGCCAGCAGCACGGACGGGACTAGCAGGAATGAGCAGTTCTTC. Residues: CASSTDGTSRNEQFF. The chain is built from TRBV11-2 and TRBJ2-1, with 9 nucleotides matching TRBD2. The CDR3 is 15 amino acids. The germline V gene encodes CDR1 SGHAT and CDR2 FQNNGV. Germline trimming cut 5 bases from V and 7 bases from J; bases unmatched to any gene: 9. Variable domain in full (rest from reference TRBV11-2 and TRBJ2-1): EAGVAQSPRYKIIEKRQSVAFWCNPISGHATLYWYQQILGQGPKLLIQFQNNGVVDDSQLPKDRFSAERLKGVDSTLKIQPAKLEDSAVYLCASSTDGTSRNEQFFGPGTRLTVL.